The next 9 T cell receptor beta chains were all read from a single sample in a study of T-cell memory formation after mild COVID-19. TCRdb re-analysed the 5' RACE reads in MiXCR, keeping a single row per CDR3 protein. The sample lists hundreds of thousands of distinct CDR3 sequences, 20% seen once, with around 8.4% in the top ten. Sequenced input: PBMCs or a T cell subset sorted from them (not recorded which). The receptors stem from an adult woman who had mild COVID-19 (a few samples of this study predate the infection). Cell type and time point are not known.

The chain couples TRBV6-5 to TRBJ1-2, with 11 bases fitting TRBD1. Germline trimming cut 7 bases from V and 7 bases from J; bases unmatched to any gene: 5. The CDR3 has 13 residues. Germline V CDR1 and CDR2: MNHEY, SVGAGI. The CDR3 here is CASTRTGGSGYTF. The CDR3 coding sequence is TGTGCCAGCACCCGGACAGGGGGCAGTGGCTACACCTTC.

The chain couples TRBV6-1 to TRBJ2-5; D possibly corresponds to TRBD2 (7 bases). CDR3 length: 17 amino acids. The V end lost 1 base, the J end lost 0 bases, and 15 bases lay between the germline ends. CDR1 and CDR2 (germline): MNHNS, SASEGT. The CDR3 DNA sequence: TGTGCCAGCAGTGAAGGTGGGGCGGGGGCCTACCAAGAGACCCAGTACTTC. As protein: CASSEGGAGAYQETQYF.

The genes are TRBV20-1 and TRBJ2-7; 10 bases fit TRBD1. Germline V gene sequence: CDR1 DFQATT, CDR2 SNEGSKA (reference sequence). The CDR3 is 12 amino acids. Unmatched junction bases numbered 2, after V lost 6 bases and J lost 3 bases. CDR3 in DNA: TGCAGTGCGGACAGGGGGGTCTACGAGCAGTACTTC. It is translated as CSADRGVYEQYF.

This chain connects TRBV5-5 to TRBJ2-3; tentatively, D is TRBD1 (5 bases). The V gene's germline CDR1 is SGHKS and CDR2 YYEKEE (reference sequence). The CDR3 has 15 residues. V was pared by 0 bases and J by 4 bases, with 12 bases between. The CDR3 loop reads CASSLEGVGPDTQYF. In nucleotides, the CDR3 is TGTGCCAGCAGCTTGGAAGGGGTGGGCCCAGATACGCAGTATTTT.

The CDR3 here is CASSATGYYEQYF. The CDR3 DNA sequence: TGTGCCAGCAGCGCGACAGGGTACTACGAGCAGTACTTC. The genes are TRBV9 and TRBJ2-7; 7 bases map to TRBD1. V dropped 3 bases and J dropped 3; count of bases not matched to a gene: 3. Germline V gene lookup returns CDR1 SGDLS and CDR2 YYNGEE. The CDR3 runs to 13 residues.

This clonotype has only a few counts. The chain joins TRBV5-1 to TRBJ2-1, with 10 bases identical to TRBD2. This CDR3 is built from 16 residues. V gave up 3 bases and J gave up 3 bases; unmatched junction bases: 6. Germline V gene data show CDR1 as SGHRS and CDR2 as YFSETQ. The CDR3 sequence is CASSSLIAGGYNEQFF. DNA of the CDR3: TGCGCCAGCAGCTCCCTTATAGCGGGAGGCTACAATGAGCAGTTCTTC.

V is TRBV24-1 and J is TRBJ2-1, with 8 bases matching TRBD2. The ends lost 4 bases at V and 7 bases at J; junction bases unmatched: 14. CDR1 is KGHDR and CDR2 is SFDVKD in the germline V gene. This CDR3 contains 17 residues. The CDR3 bases are TGTGCCACCAGTGACCGATGGACTAGCAGCAAATTTAATGAGCAGTTCTTC. Translated, it gives CATSDRWTSSKFNEQFF.

The chain links TRBV18 to TRBJ2-1, with D perhaps matching TRBD1 (5 bases). Per germline, CDR1 KGHSH and CDR2 LQKENI. V shed 3 bases and J shed 7 bases, with 10 bases lying between them. This CDR3 spans 13 amino acids. Here the CDR3 reads CASSPQGTNEQFF. The CDR3 DNA follows: TGTGCCAGCTCACCGCAGGGAACTAATGAGCAGTTCTTC.

Many counts were recorded for this clonotype. The chain's CDR3 is CASRRREGRDTQYF. DNA of the CDR3: TGTGCCAGCAGACGGCGGGAGGGCCGGGATACGCAGTATTTT. The J gene is TRBJ2-3, the V gene TRBV6-5, with 9 bases matching TRBD2. J was trimmed by 6 bases and V by 6 bases; bases with no gene match: 7. This CDR3 contains 14 residues. The germline CDR1 and CDR2 sequences are MNHEY and SVGAGI.